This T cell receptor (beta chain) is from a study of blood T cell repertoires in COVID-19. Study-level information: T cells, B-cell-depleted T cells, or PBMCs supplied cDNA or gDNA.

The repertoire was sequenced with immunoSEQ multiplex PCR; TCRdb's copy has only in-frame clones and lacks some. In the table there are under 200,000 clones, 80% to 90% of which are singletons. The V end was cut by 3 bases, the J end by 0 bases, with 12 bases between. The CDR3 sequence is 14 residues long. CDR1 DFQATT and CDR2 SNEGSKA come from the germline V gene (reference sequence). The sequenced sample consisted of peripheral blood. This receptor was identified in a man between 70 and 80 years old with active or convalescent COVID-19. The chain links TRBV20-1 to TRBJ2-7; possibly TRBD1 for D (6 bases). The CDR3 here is CSASDRSYSYEQYF. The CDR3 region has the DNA TGCAGTGCTAGTGACAGGTCTTACTCCTACGAGCAGTACTTC.